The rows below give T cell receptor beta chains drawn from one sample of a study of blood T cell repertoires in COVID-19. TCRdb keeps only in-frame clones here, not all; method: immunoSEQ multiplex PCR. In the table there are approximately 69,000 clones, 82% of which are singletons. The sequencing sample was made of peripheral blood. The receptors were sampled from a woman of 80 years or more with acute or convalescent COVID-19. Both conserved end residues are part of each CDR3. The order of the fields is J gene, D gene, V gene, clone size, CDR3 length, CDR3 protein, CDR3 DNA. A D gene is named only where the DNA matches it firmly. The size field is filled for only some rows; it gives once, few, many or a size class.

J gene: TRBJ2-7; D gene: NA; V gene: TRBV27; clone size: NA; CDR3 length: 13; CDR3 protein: CASSPLTGYEQYF; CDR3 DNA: TGTGCCAGCAGTCCTCTGACAGGCTACGAGCAGTACTTC
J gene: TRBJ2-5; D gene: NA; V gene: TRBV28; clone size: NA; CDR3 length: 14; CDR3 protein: CASSLGGTGETQYF; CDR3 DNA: TGTGCCAGCAGTTTAGGAGGGACGGGAGAGACCCAGTACTTC
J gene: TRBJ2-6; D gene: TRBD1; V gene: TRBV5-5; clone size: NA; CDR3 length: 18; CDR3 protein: CASSLRTGWYSGANVLTF; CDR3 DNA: TGTGCCAGCAGCTTAAGGACAGGCTGGTACTCTGGGGCCAACGTCCTGACTTTC
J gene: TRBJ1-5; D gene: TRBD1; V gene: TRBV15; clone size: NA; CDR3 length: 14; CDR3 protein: CATSLGGPNQPQHF; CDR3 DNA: TGTGCCACCAGCCTAGGGGGCCCTAATCAGCCCCAGCATTTT
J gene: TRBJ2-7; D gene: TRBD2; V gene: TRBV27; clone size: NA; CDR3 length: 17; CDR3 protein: CASSSLRTSGRTYEQYF; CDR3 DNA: TGTGCCAGCAGTTCCCTACGGACTAGCGGGAGGACCTACGAGCAGTACTTC
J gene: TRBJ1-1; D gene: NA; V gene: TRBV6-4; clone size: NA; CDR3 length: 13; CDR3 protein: CASSYSERTEAFF; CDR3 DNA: TGTGCCAGCAGCTACTCCGAGAGGACTGAAGCTTTCTTT
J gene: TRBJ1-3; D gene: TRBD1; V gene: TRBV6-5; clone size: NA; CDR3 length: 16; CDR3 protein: CASSSGGPSSGNTIYF; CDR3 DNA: TGTGCCAGCAGTTCAGGGGGCCCCTCCTCTGGAAACACCATATATTTT
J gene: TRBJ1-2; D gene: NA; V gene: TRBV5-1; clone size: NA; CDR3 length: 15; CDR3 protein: CASSLGSRLNYGYTF; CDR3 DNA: TGCGCCAGCAGCTTGGGGTCTAGGTTGAACTATGGCTACACCTTC
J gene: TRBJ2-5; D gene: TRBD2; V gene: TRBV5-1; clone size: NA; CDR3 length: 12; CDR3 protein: CASSSGTLAQYF; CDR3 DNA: TGCGCCAGCAGCAGCGGGACCCTGGCCCAGTACTTC
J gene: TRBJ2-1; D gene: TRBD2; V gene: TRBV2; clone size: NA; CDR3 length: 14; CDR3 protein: CASSTSGRGYEQFF; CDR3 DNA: TGTGCCAGCTCGACTAGCGGGAGGGGGTATGAGCAGTTCTTC
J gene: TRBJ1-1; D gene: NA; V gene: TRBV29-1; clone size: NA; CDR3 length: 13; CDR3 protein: CSVGRAGNTEAFF; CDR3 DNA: TGCAGCGTAGGACGGGCGGGGAACACTGAAGCTTTCTTT
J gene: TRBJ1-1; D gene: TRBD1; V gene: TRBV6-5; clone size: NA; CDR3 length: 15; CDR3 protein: CASSTLGQGASEAFF; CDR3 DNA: TGTGCCAGCTCCACCTTAGGACAGGGGGCTTCTGAAGCTTTCTTT
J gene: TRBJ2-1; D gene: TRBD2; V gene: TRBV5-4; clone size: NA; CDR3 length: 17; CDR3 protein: CASSLVLLAGIYNEQFF; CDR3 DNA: TGTGCCAGCAGCTTGGTCCTACTAGCGGGTATCTACAATGAGCAGTTCTTC
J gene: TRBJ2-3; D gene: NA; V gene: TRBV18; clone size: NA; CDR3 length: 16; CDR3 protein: CASSLDRTASTDTQYF; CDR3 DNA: TGTGCCAGCTCACTCGACCGGACAGCTTCAACAGATACGCAGTATTTT
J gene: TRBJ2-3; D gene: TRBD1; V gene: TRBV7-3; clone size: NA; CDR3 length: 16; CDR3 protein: CASSTGQGAGTDTQYF; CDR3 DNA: TGTGCCAGCAGCACCGGACAGGGGGCTGGCACAGATACGCAGTATTTT
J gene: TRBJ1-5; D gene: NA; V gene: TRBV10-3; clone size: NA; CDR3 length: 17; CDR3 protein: CAISVDGNPSSNQPQHF; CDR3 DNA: TGTGCCATCAGTGTGGACGGGAACCCAAGTAGCAATCAGCCCCAGCATTTT
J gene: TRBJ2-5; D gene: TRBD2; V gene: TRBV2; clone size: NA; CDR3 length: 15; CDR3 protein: CASSAGLAVRETQYF; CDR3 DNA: TGTGCCAGCAGCGCGGGACTAGCGGTTAGGGAGACCCAGTACTTC
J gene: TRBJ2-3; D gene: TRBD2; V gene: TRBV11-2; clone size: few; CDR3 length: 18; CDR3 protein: CASSLGVAGGPSTDTQYF; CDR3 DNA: TGTGCCAGCAGCTTAGGAGTAGCGGGAGGGCCAAGCACAGATACGCAGTATTTT
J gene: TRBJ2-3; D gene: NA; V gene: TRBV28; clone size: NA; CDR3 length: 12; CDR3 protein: CASSYLGVTQYF; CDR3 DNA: TGTGCCAGCAGCTACCTAGGGGTTACGCAGTATTTT
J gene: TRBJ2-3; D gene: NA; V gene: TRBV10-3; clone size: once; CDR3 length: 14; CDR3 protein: CATRSGSSTDTQYF; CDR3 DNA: TGTGCCACCCGATCGGGTTCTAGCACAGATACGCAGTATTTT
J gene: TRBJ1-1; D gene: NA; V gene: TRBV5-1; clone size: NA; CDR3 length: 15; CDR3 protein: CASSLEAAGYTEAFF; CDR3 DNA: TGCGCCAGCAGCTTGGAGGCGGCGGGGTACACTGAAGCTTTCTTT
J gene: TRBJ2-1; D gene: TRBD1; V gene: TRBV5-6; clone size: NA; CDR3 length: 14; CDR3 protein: CASSLQGIEGEQFF; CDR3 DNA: TGTGCCAGCAGCTTACAGGGGATAGAGGGTGAGCAGTTCTTC
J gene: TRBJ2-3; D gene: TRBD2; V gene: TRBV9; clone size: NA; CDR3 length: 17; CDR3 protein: CASSDGTSGRAIDTQYF; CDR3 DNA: TGTGCCAGCAGCGATGGGACTAGCGGGAGGGCGATTGATACGCAGTATTTT
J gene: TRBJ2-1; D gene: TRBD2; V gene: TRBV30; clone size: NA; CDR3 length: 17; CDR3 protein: CAWSYSGRAPSYNEQFF; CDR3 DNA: TGTGCCTGGAGTTATAGCGGGAGGGCCCCATCCTACAATGAGCAGTTCTTC
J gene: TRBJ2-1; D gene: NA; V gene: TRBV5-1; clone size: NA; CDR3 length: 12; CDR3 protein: CASSLAGNEQFF; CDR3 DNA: TGCGCCAGCAGCTTGGCCGGGAATGAGCAGTTCTTC
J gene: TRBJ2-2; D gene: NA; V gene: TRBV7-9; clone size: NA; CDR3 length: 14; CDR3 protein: CASSLAPSTGELFF; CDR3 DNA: TGTGCCAGCAGCTTAGCCCCTAGCACCGGGGAGCTGTTTTTT
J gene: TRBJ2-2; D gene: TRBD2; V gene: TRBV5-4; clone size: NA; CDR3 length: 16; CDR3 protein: CASSLGLAGVTGELFF; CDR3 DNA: TGTGCCAGCAGCTTGGGACTAGCGGGAGTGACCGGGGAGCTGTTTTTT
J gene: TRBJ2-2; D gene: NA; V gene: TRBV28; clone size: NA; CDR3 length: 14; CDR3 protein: CASRLGQSTGELFF; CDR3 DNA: TGTGCCAGCAGATTAGGACAGAGCACCGGGGAGCTGTTTTTT